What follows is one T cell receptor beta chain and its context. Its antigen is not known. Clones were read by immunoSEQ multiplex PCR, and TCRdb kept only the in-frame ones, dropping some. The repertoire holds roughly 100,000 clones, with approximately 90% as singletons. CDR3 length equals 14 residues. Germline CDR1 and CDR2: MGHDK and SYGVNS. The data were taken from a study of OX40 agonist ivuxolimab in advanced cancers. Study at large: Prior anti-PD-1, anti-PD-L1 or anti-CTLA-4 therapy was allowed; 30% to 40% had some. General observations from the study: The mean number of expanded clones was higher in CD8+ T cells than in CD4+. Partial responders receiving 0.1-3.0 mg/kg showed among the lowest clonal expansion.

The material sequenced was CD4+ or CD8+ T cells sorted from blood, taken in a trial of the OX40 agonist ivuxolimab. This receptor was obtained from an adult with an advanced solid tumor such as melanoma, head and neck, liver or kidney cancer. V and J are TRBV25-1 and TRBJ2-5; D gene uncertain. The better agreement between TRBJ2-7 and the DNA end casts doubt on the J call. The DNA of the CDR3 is TGTGCCAGCAGTGGGAACCGAAACTCCTACGAGCAGTACTTC. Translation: CASSGNRNSYEQYF.